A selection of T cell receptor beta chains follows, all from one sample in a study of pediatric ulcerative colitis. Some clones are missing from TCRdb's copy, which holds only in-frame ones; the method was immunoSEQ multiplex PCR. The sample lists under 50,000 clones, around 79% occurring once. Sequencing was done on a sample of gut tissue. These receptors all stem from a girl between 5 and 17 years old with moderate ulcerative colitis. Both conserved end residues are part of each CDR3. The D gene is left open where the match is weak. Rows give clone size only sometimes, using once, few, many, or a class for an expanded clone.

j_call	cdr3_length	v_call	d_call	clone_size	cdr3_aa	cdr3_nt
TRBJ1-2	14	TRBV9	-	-	CASSVDQDSYGYTF	TGTGCCAGCAGCGTGGACCAGGACAGCTATGGCTACACCTTC
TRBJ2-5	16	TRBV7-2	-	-	CASSSETSRTIETQYF	TGTGCCAGCAGCTCCGAGACTAGTCGCACAATAGAGACCCAGTACTTC
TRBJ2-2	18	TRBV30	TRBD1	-	CAWSVPQRAGGITGELFF	TGTGCCTGGAGTGTCCCCCAGAGGGCAGGGGGAATCACCGGGGAGCTGTTTTTT
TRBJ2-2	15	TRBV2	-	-	CASSEGRSRAGELFF	TGTGCCAGCAGTGAGGGCAGGTCCCGCGCCGGGGAGCTGTTTTTT
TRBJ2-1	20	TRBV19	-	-	CASSMTPVRPNYPHFNEQFF	TGTGCCAGTAGTATGACCCCCGTGAGACCAAACTACCCTCATTTCAATGAGCAGTTCTTC
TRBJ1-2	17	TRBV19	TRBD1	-	CASSTLWDRERRSGYTF	TGTGCCAGTAGTACGCTTTGGGACAGGGAAAGGAGAAGTGGCTACACCTTC
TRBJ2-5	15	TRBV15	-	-	CATSRGTSGHRTQYF	TGTGCCACCAGCAGAGGCACCTCGGGGCACAGGACCCAGTACTTC
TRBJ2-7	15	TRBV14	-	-	CASSHGAGYIYEQYF	TGTGCCAGCAGCCATGGGGCGGGATATATATACGAGCAGTACTTC
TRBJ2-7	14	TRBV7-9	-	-	CASSNGATPYEQYF	TGTGCCAGCAGCAACGGGGCTACCCCCTACGAGCAGTACTTC
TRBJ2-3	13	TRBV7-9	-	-	CASSLDISDTQYF	TGTGCCAGCAGCTTGGACATTTCAGATACGCAGTATTTT
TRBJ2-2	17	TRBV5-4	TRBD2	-	CASSLSSGREYTGELFF	TGTGCCAGCAGCTTGTCGAGCGGGAGGGAGTACACCGGGGAGCTGTTTTTT
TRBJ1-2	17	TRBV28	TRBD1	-	CASSLGAGTGNNYGYTF	TGTGCCAGCAGTTTGGGAGCCGGGACAGGCAACAACTATGGCTACACCTTC
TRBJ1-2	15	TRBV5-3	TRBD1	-	CASSDPTGGTYGYTF	TGTGCCAGCAGCGACCCGACAGGGGGAACGTATGGCTACACCTTC
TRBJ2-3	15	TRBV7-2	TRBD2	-	CASSLGLAGADTQYF	TGTGCCAGCAGCTTAGGTCTAGCGGGGGCCGATACGCAGTATTTT
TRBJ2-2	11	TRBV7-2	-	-	CASSLSGELFF	TGTGCCAGCAGCTTATCCGGGGAGCTGTTTTTT
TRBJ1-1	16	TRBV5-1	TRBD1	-	CASSFSAGTGNTEAFF	TGCGCCAGCAGCTTTTCCGCAGGGACAGGGAACACTGAAGCTTTCTTT
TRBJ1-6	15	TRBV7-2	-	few	CASGRGSSYNSPLHF	TGTGCCAGCGGTCGTGGGAGCTCCTATAATTCACCCCTCCACTTT
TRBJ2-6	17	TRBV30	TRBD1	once	CAWSTGTGSSGANVLTF	TGTGCCTGGAGTACGGGGACAGGGAGCTCTGGGGCCAACGTCCTGACTTTC
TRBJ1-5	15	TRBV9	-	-	CASSVDLTENQPQHF	TGTGCCAGCAGCGTAGATTTGACAGAAAATCAGCCCCAGCATTTT
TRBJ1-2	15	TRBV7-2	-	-	CASSLGYSLNYGYTF	TGTGCCAGCAGCTTAGGTTATTCCCTAAACTATGGCTACACCTTC
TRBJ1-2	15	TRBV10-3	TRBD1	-	CAISEIGTGTYGYTF	TGTGCCATCAGTGAGATCGGGACAGGGACCTATGGCTACACCTTC
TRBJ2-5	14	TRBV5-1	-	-	CASSVGHSNPAQYF	TGCGCCAGCAGCGTGGGTCACAGTAACCCGGCCCAGTACTTC
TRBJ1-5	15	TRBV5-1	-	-	CASSFGSGGNQPQHF	TGCGCCAGCAGCTTTGGGTCAGGGGGCAATCAGCCCCAGCATTTT
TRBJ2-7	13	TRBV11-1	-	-	CASSWTRESTEDF	TGTGCCAGCAGCTGGACCCGGGAGTCTACCGAGGACTTC
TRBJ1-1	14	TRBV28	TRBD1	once	CASRWDSYNTEAFF	TGTGCCAGCAGGTGGGACAGTTACAACACTGAAGCTTTCTTT
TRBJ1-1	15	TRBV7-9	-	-	CASSLTGAGLTEAFF	TGTGCCAGCAGCTTAACTGGGGCAGGGCTAACTGAAGCTTTCTTT